The rows below give T cell receptor beta chains drawn from one sample of a study of cytomegalovirus exposure and HLA in healthy donors. TCRdb's table, derived via immunoSEQ multiplex PCR, lists solely in-frame clones and lacks some. The table records some 190,000 clones, 76% of them present only once. The sequenced sample consisted of PBMCs. These receptors were obtained from a woman aged 25 to 45 in good health and CMV-seropositive. Each CDR3 is given with its conserved first and last residue. A D gene is named only where the DNA matches it firmly. Clone size, where shown, is once, few, many, or a class for clones that have expanded.

D	size	V	J	DNA	CDR3
TRBD2	NA	TRBV11-3	TRBJ2-7	TGTGCCAGCAGCTTAGAATTGAGCGGGGGACCGCAAGGGCAGTACTTC	CASSLELSGGPQGQYF
NA	NA	TRBV9	TRBJ2-5	TGTGCCAGCAGCGTGGGACTTGCAGAGACCCAGTACTTC	CASSVGLAETQYF
TRBD1	NA	TRBV10-3	TRBJ1-2	TGTGCCATCAGTGTTGAGGGGGCCTTTAACTATGGCTACACCTTC	CAISVEGAFNYGYTF
TRBD1	NA	TRBV11-2	TRBJ2-3	TGTGCCAGCAGCCCCAGGGGGTACAGGACAGATACGCAGTATTTT	CASSPRGYRTDTQYF
TRBD1	NA	TRBV4-1	TRBJ1-2	TGCGCCAGCAGCCAGACAGACAGGGACGCCAACTATGGCTACACCTTC	CASSQTDRDANYGYTF
NA	NA	TRBV6-6	TRBJ2-7	TGTGCCAGCAACAGCGGTAGCGGAACCTACGAGCAGTACTTC	CASNSGSGTYEQYF
NA	NA	TRBV9	TRBJ2-7	TGTGCCAGCAGCGTAGGGAGAGCTAGCCAAGTCGACGAGCAGTACTTC	CASSVGRASQVDEQYF
NA	NA	TRBV6-7	TRBJ1-5	TGTGCCAGCAGTTACACCCGCGGATTCACCCGCAGGGCATGTCAGCCCCAGCATTTT	CASSYTRGFTRRACQPQHF
NA	NA	TRBV19	TRBJ1-2	TGTGCCAGTAGTAAAACGGGGGGCGAAGGCTATGGCTACACCTTC	CASSKTGGEGYGYTF
NA	NA	TRBV9	TRBJ1-2	TGTGCCAGCAGCGGCCACCGGGGAACTAACTATGGCTACACCTTC	CASSGHRGTNYGYTF
NA	NA	TRBV6-5	TRBJ1-5	TGTGCCAGCAGTTACTCGATAGACAGGTATCAGCCCCAGCATTTT	CASSYSIDRYQPQHF
TRBD1	NA	TRBV5-1	TRBJ2-7	TGCGCCAGCAGCTTGGGGGGACAGTGGAGCGAGCAGTACTTC	CASSLGGQWSEQYF
NA	NA	TRBV28	TRBJ2-3	TGTGCCAGCAGTCTCCCCTCGTCGGGGAGCACAGATACGCAGTATTTT	CASSLPSSGSTDTQYF
TRBD1	NA	TRBV7-3	TRBJ1-6	TGTGCCAGCAGCCATCAGGCCGGGACAGGGCGTAATTCACCCCTCCATTTT	CASSHQAGTGRNSPLHF
TRBD1	NA	TRBV4-1	TRBJ1-5	TGCGCCAGCAGCCAAGAGGTAGGGGGCGAGTATCAGCCCCAGCATTTT	CASSQEVGGEYQPQHF
NA	NA	TRBV9	TRBJ2-5	TGTGCCAGCTGTGAAGGGGGGGGCCGGGAGACCCAGTACTTC	CASCEGGGRETQYF
TRBD1	NA	TRBV29-1	TRBJ2-7	TGCAGCGTATCCGGGACAGTGACCTACGAGCAGTACTTC	CSVSGTVTYEQYF
NA	NA	TRBV13	TRBJ1-4	TGTGCCAGCAGCTTAGGCATGGCTCCTCCGAATTCTAATGAAAAACTGTTTTTT	CASSLGMAPPNSNEKLFF
TRBD1	once	TRBV18	TRBJ2-2	TGTGCCAGCTCCCGACAGGGGGCGAACACCGGGGAGCTGTTTTTT	CASSRQGANTGELFF
NA	NA	TRBV4-3	TRBJ1-4	TGCGCCAGCAGCCAAGGGTTGCCAGGGGAAGTTGGAAAACTGTTTTTT	CASSQGLPGEVGKLFF
TRBD1	NA	TRBV7-9	TRBJ1-2	TGTTCCAGCAGCCAACCGACAGGGGGCCGTGGCTACACCTTC	CSSSQPTGGRGYTF
NA	NA	TRBV11-1	TRBJ2-3	TGTGCCAGCAGCTTGCTCGGAGGGCCCCGAGATACGCAGTATTTT	CASSLLGGPRDTQYF
TRBD1	NA	TRBV2	TRBJ2-1	TGTGCCAGCAGTGTCCTACAGGGGCTCTACAATGAGCAGTTCTTC	CASSVLQGLYNEQFF
TRBD2	NA	TRBV7-9	TRBJ2-3	TGTGCCAGCAGCTTGAAGGGACGAACTAGCGGCTCAGATACGCAGTATTTT	CASSLKGRTSGSDTQYF
NA	NA	TRBV10-1	TRBJ2-2	TGCGCCAGCAGTGGCAGGGAGGCCGGGGAGCTGTTTTTT	CASSGREAGELFF
TRBD1	NA	TRBV7-3	TRBJ2-5	TGTGCCAGCAGCAGACAGGGGGCTTTGGCCCAAGAGACCCAGTACTTC	CASSRQGALAQETQYF
TRBD1	NA	TRBV29-1	TRBJ2-7	TGCAGCGCACATGGACAGGACGGGCAGTACTTC	CSAHGQDGQYF
TRBD2	few	TRBV4-2	TRBJ2-2	TGTGCCAGCAGCCAAGAAGGAGTAGCGGGGGCCAATGCGGGAACCGGGGAGCTGTTTTTT	CASSQEGVAGANAGTGELFF
NA	few	TRBV6-1	TRBJ1-2	TGTGCCAGCAGTGAAGGGGCCGGCGGGCGTGGCTACACCTTC	CASSEGAGGRGYTF
TRBD2	NA	TRBV7-8	TRBJ2-3	TGTGCCAGCAGTTCTACGGGGGGGGAAACAGATACGCAGTATTTT	CASSSTGGETDTQYF
TRBD2	once	TRBV29-1	TRBJ2-1	TGCAGCGTTGAAGCGCGGGACTATGTCTACAATGAGCAGTTCTTC	CSVEARDYVYNEQFF
NA	few	TRBV30	TRBJ1-2	TGTGCCTGGAGTGTGACGAGGGAACTCCCCTATGGCTACACCTTC	CAWSVTRELPYGYTF